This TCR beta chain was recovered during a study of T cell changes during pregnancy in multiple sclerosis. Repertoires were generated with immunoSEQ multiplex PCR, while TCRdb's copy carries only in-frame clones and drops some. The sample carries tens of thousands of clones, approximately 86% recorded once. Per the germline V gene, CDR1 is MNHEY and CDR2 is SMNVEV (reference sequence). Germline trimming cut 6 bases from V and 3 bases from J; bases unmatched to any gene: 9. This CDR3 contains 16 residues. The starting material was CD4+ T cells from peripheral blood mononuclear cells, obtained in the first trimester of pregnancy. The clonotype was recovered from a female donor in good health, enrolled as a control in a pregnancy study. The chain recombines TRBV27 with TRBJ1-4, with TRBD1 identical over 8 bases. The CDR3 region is CASSLTDRVPNEKLFF. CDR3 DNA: TGTGCCAGCAGCCTGACGGACAGGGTTCCTAATGAAAAACTGTTTTTT.